This T cell receptor (beta chain) emerged from a study of blood T cell repertoires in COVID-19. CDR3 length equals 16 residues. Looked up from germline, CDR1 is SSHAT and CDR2 is FNYEAQ (reference sequence). On this clone: Compared with germline, one end of the junction differs, possibly owing to a read error.

This table comes from immunoSEQ multiplex PCR, and its TCRdb copy is limited to in-frame clones, with some not included. The table has under 200,000 clones, about 80% seen once. The chain combines TRBV7-7 with TRBJ2-5; 9 bases line up with TRBD2. The receptor's source is a human donor with acute or convalescent COVID-19. The donor label of this sample is uncertain. Sequences were obtained from peripheral blood. CDR3 DNA: TGTGCTAGCAGCTTAGACTTGACTAGCGGCGAAGAGACCCAGTACTTC. This codes for CASSLDLTSGEETQYF.